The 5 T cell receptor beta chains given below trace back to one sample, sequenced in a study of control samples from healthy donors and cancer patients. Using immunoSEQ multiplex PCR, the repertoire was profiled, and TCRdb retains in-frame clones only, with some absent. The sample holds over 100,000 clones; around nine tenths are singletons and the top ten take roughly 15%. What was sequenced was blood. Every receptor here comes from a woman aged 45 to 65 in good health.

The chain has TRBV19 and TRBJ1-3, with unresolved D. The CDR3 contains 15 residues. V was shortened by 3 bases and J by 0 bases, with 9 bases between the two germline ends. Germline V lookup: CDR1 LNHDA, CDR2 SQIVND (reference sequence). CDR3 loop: CASSIDRASGNTIYF. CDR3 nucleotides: TGTGCCAGTAGTATTGACCGGGCCTCTGGAAACACCATATATTTT.

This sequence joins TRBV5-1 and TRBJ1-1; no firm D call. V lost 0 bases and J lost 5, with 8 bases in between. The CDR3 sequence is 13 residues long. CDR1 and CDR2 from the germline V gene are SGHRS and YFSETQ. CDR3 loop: CASSLAAGTEAFF. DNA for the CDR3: TGCGCCAGCAGCTTGGCCGCGGGAACTGAAGCTTTCTTT.

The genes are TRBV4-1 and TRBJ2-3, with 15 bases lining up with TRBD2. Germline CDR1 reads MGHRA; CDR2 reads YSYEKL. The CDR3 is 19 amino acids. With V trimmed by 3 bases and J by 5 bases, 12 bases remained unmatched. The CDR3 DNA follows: TGCGCCAGCAGCCACCCGCCCGGACTAGCGGGGGGGCCGGAAGATACGCAGTATTTT. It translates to CASSHPPGLAGGPEDTQYF.

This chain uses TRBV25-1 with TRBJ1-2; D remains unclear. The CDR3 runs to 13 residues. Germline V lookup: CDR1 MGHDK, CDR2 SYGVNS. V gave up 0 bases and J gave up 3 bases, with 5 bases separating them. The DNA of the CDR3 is TGTGCCAGCAGTGAATATGGTCACTATGGCTACACCTTC. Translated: CASSEYGHYGYTF.

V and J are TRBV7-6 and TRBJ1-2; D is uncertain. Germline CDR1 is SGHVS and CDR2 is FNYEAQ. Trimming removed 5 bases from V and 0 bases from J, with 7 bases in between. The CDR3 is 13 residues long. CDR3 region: CASSAGPNYGYTF. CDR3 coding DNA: TGTGCCAGCAGCGCGGGCCCTAACTATGGCTACACCTTC. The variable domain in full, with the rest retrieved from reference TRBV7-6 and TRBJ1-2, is GAGVSQSPRYKVTKRGQDVALRCDPISGHVSLYWYRQALGQGPEFLTYFNYEAQQDKSGLPNDRFSAERPEGSISTLTIQRTEQRDSAMYRCASSAGPNYGYTFGSGTRLTVV.